These T cell receptor beta chains were read from a single sample in a study of T cell repertoires in cytomegalovirus infection. These TCRs' antigens remain unknown. In TCRdb, the reads were re-called with MiXCR into one record per CDR3 protein. The table has fewer than 950,000 distinct CDR3 sequences, 30% to 35% seen once; the top ten hold roughly 12%. This sample comprised cultured CD8+ T cells from PBMCs, obtained from culture after CMV antigen stimulation. Every receptor here comes from a human donor in good health (CMV status not recorded). Some clones in this sample may be carry-over from other donors' samples. The CDR3 runs from the conserved cysteine through the conserved F or W. Size values are once, few and many counts, or a class for expanded clones, and some rows have none.

cdr3_aa	j_call	v_call	clone_size
CASSFPERGGGEETQYF	TRBJ2-5	TRBV12-3/TRBV12-4	.
CASSLLRPSYNEQFF	TRBJ2-1	TRBV27	few
CASSPGTAPVGSYAVGYTF	TRBJ1-2	TRBV7-6	many
CASSSRSNQPQHF	TRBJ1-5	TRBV27	.
CASSFDRANEQFF	TRBJ2-1	TRBV6-5	few
CASSLEWGRGITGELFF	TRBJ2-2	TRBV7-7	few
CASSIGTVKGEQFF	TRBJ2-1	TRBV13	.
CASSYTGKGNQPQHF	TRBJ1-5	TRBV6-5	.
CASSVLGQGGETQYF	TRBJ2-5	TRBV9	.
CASSLWGERNEQFF	TRBJ2-1	TRBV7-6	few
CATSAEGPRETQYF	TRBJ2-5	TRBV24-1	.
CASSFSGTGGNTGELFF	TRBJ2-2	TRBV27	few
CASSLTSAGYQPQHF	TRBJ1-5	TRBV11-2	.
CASSYSRTAVDPNTEAFF	TRBJ1-1	TRBV6-2/TRBV6-3	few
CASGWDPTPFF	TRBJ1-1	TRBV11-2	few
CASSPTGVSGNTIYF	TRBJ1-3	TRBV28	.
CASSQERGPAYEQYF	TRBJ2-7	TRBV14	.
CASSLELFRDRSSTDTQYF	TRBJ2-3	TRBV7-9	.
CASSFSGQFRF	TRBJ1-2	TRBV28	.
CAISDRDRANYGYTF	TRBJ1-2	TRBV10-3	.
CASSQAEGLYEQYF	TRBJ2-7	TRBV4-1	many
CASSLGVDEQYF	TRBJ2-7	TRBV12-3/TRBV12-4	many
CASNDWGSGEKLFF	TRBJ1-4	TRBV2	once
CASTTSPGELFF	TRBJ2-2	TRBV2	few
CASRERGRQPQHF	TRBJ1-5	TRBV6-6	.
CASSPKNEAFF	TRBJ1-1	TRBV12-3/TRBV12-4	once
CASSETGAGGYTEAFF	TRBJ1-1	TRBV10-1	.
CASSDLKEVTDTQYF	TRBJ2-3	TRBV7-6	.